This entry features one T cell receptor (beta chain) sequence. Its antigen is unidentified. PBMC were collected before vaccination, two weeks after the third vaccination, and at progression. The CDR3 has 15 amino acids. Germline-derived CDR1 and CDR2 are LNHDA and SQIVND (reference sequence). The V gene end was trimmed by 6 bases and the J gene end by 8 bases; junction bases not matched to a gene: 12. The PCR used 60 V beta and 13 J beta primers. TCRdb keeps only in-frame clones here, not all; method: immunoSEQ multiplex PCR. The repertoire holds around 97,000 clones, with roughly four fifths as singletons. This record comes from a study of glioma-infiltrating T cells after dendritic cell vaccination. Study information: Dendritic cell vaccine was injected intradermally three times, biweekly.

Study outcomes and limitations: Few patients contributed both blood and tumor specimens.

This clonotype was obtained from a human donor with glioblastoma. Sequences were derived from blood, sampled before dendritic cell vaccination. The V and J genes are TRBV19 and TRBJ1-1, with TRBD1 matching 10 bases. The CDR3 protein is CASSNPGQGLFEAFF. The CDR3 coding sequence is TGTGCCAGTAGCAATCCGGGACAGGGGCTCTTCGAAGCTTTCTTT.